These 28 T cell receptor beta chains share one sample of origin, sequenced in a study of T cell clones after liver transplantation. TCRdb's table, derived via immunoSEQ multiplex PCR, lists solely in-frame clones and lacks some. The sample lists tens of thousands of clones; roughly 83% were seen once. Specimen: CD4+ T cells from blood, collected before liver transplant. The origin of the receptors is a human donor who received a liver transplant.

CDR3 amino acids: CASSLTGGSNEQFF. The DNA for the CDR3 is TGTGCCAGCAGCTTAACAGGGGGGTCCAATGAGCAGTTCTTC. This rearrangement joins TRBV7-3 to TRBJ2-1; D may correspond to TRBD1 or TRBD2 (6 bases each). This CDR3 comprises 14 residues. CDR1 and CDR2 from the germline V gene are SGHTA and FQGTGA. V lost 0 bases, J lost 6 bases, and 9 bases lay in between.

V and J are TRBV6-5 and TRBJ2-6, with 7 bases aligning to TRBD1. CDR1 is MNHEY and CDR2 is SVGAGI in the germline V gene. With 4 bases clipped from V and 4 bases from J, the junction kept 4 bases outside the gene matches. The CDR3 sequence is 15 residues long. CDR3 in amino acids: CASSFGQAGANVLTF. CDR3 nucleotide sequence: TGTGCCAGCAGTTTCGGACAGGCCGGGGCCAACGTCCTGACTTTC.

V usage is TRBV4-2 and J usage is TRBJ2-7, with D unclear. Trimming shortened V by 1 base and J by 4 bases, and 14 bases separated the two germline ends. This CDR3 comprises 15 residues. CDR1 is LGHNA, CDR2 YNFKEQ, per germline. CDR3 sequence (DNA): TGTGCCAGCAGCCAAGGAAGGCACGGAGATTACGAGCAGTACTTC. Amino acid sequence: CASSQGRHGDYEQYF.

The chain is built from TRBV27 and TRBJ1-4; D unclear. Germline V gene data show CDR1 as MNHEY and CDR2 as SMNVEV (reference sequence). Trimming removed 5 bases at V and 5 bases at J, with 15 bases between. This CDR3 region has 15 residues. DNA of the CDR3: TGTGCCAGCAGTCCCTCAAGGAATACGAATGAAAAACTGTTTTTT. It specifies CASSPSRNTNEKLFF.

This clone was recorded a few times. The genes are TRBV30 and TRBJ1-1; 7 bases match TRBD1. The CDR3 runs 15 residues. Germline-derived CDR1 and CDR2 are GTSNPN and SVGIG (reference sequence). J was trimmed by 4 bases and V by 0 bases; bases with no gene match: 8. The CDR3 loop is CAWSVRGAGGTEAFF. CDR3 DNA: TGTGCCTGGAGTGTAAGGGGCGCAGGGGGCACTGAAGCTTTCTTT.

This clone was observed a handful of times. V gene TRBV19 combines with J gene TRBJ2-1, with TRBD2 as a possible D gene (6 bases). In germline, CDR1 is LNHDA, CDR2 SQIVND (reference sequence). This CDR3 spans 15 amino acids. Trimming took off 5 bases at V and 0 bases at J, with 11 bases between the two ends. DNA for the CDR3: TGTGCCAGTAGTCCTAGCGTTAGCTCCTACAATGAGCAGTTCTTC. This gives the protein CASSPSVSSYNEQFF.

The chain has TRBV2 and TRBJ2-1; TRBD2 aligns across 13 bases. This CDR3 is built from 16 residues. The germline V gene encodes CDR1 SNHLY and CDR2 FYNNEI. V trimming: 4 bases; J trimming: 3 bases; junction bases outside the gene matches: 3. The CDR3 is CASSGTSGRSYNEQFF. In DNA, the CDR3 is TGTGCCAGCAGTGGGACTAGCGGGAGAAGCTACAATGAGCAGTTCTTC.

This chain uses TRBV10-3 with TRBJ2-1; D is possibly TRBD1 or TRBD2 (5 bases each). V was cut by 4 bases and J by 6 bases, with 13 bases left in between. Per the germline V gene, CDR1 is ENHRY and CDR2 is SYGVKD. The CDR3 extends over 14 amino acids. CDR3 DNA sequence: TGTGCCATCAGTGGAAGGGTGGGACGCAATGAGCAGTTCTTC. This translates into CAISGRVGRNEQFF.

This clone came up a few times. This sequence joins TRBV5-1 and TRBJ1-3; D unresolved. Per germline, CDR1 SGHRS and CDR2 YFSETQ. V was pared by 0 bases and J by 7 bases, with 17 bases between. The CDR3 has 16 residues. The CDR3 loop reads CASSLGPGYPRNTIYF. The CDR3 DNA follows: TGCGCCAGCAGCTTGGGACCGGGGTACCCTAGGAACACCATATATTTT.

This clone was observed a handful of times. This sequence joins TRBV5-4 and TRBJ2-5; D may be TRBD1 or TRBD2 (5 bases each). CDR3 length: 16 residues. The germline gives CDR1 SGHNT, CDR2 YYREEE (reference sequence). The V end was cut by 0 bases, the J end by 2 bases, with 14 bases between. In nucleotides, the CDR3 is TGTGCCAGCAGCTTGGGAGGGGCAGTGAGGCAAGAGACCCAGTACTTC. Its translation: CASSLGGAVRQETQYF. The full variable domain, completed using reference TRBV5-4 and TRBJ2-5, is ETGVTQSPTHLIKTRGQQVTLRCSSQSGHNTVSWYQQALGQGPQFIFQYYREEENGRGNFPPRFSGLQFPNYSSELNVNALELDDSALYLCASSLGGAVRQETQYFGPGTRLLVL.

V usage is TRBV7-2 and J usage is TRBJ2-3, with TRBD2 identical over 8 bases. Trimming removed 0 bases from V and 6 bases from J; junction bases left unmatched: 5. The CDR3 runs 15 residues. Germline assignment: CDR1 SGHTA and CDR2 FQGNSA. The CDR3 DNA sequence: TGTGCCAGCAGCTTAGCCGGGGGGGACTCGGATACGCAGTATTTT. Protein sequence: CASSLAGGDSDTQYF.

The chain has TRBV19 and TRBJ1-5; 9 positions agree with TRBD1. J was trimmed by 6 bases and V by 4 bases; bases with no gene match: 13. The CDR3 has 17 amino acids. The germline V gene has CDR1 LNHDA and CDR2 SQIVND (reference sequence). Here the CDR3 DNA reads TGTGCCAGTAGTAATGTGGTGTTGGGGACAGGGAGTCAGCCCCAGCATTTT. The encoded protein is CASSNVVLGTGSQPQHF.

The V gene is TRBV27, the J gene TRBJ1-4; D might be TRBD1 (5 bases). The CDR3 has 15 amino acids. Germline V CDR1 and CDR2: MNHEY, SMNVEV (reference sequence). The V gene lost 7 bases and the J gene lost 8 bases, with 20 bases spanning the gap. The chain's CDR3 is CASNSTGDEREKLFF. The CDR3 DNA sequence: TGTGCCAGCAATTCAACGGGGGACGAACGGGAAAAACTGTTTTTT.

This clone was detected only once. The chain combines TRBV4-2 with TRBJ2-4, with unresolved D. Germline loops: CDR1 LGHNA, CDR2 YNFKEQ. V was cut by 6 bases and J by 8 bases, with 14 bases left in between. The CDR3 sequence is 13 residues long. In DNA form, the CDR3 reads TGTGCCAGCAGACTCGGACCGACGGACATTCAGTACTTC. As protein: CASRLGPTDIQYF.

This sequence joins TRBV7-8 and TRBJ2-5; D ambiguous. Trimming stripped 7 bases from V and 5 bases from J, with 11 bases between. CDR3 length: 12 residues. Germline V lookup: CDR1 SGHVS, CDR2 FQNEAQ. In DNA form, the CDR3 reads TGTGCCAGCACCCGGGCTGGGGAGACCCAGTACTTC. Residues: CASTRAGETQYF.

The rearrangement uses TRBV7-2 and TRBJ2-2; TRBD1 agrees at 7 bases. Trimming removed 4 bases from V and 0 bases from J; junction bases left unmatched: 2. The germline gives CDR1 SGHTA, CDR2 FQGNSA. This CDR3 contains 15 residues. This CDR3 is CASSSGQTNTGELFF. Written as DNA, the CDR3 is TGTGCCAGCAGCTCGGGACAGACGAACACCGGGGAGCTGTTTTTT. Full variable domain (remainder filled in from reference TRBV7-2 and TRBJ2-2): GAGVSQSPSNKVTEKGKDVELRCDPISGHTALYWYRQSLGQGLEFLIYFQGNSAPDKSGLPSDRFSAERTGGSVSTLTIQRTQQEDSAVYLCASSSGQTNTGELFFGEGSRLTVL.

The V gene is TRBV5-1, the J gene TRBJ1-4; D unresolved. This CDR3 contains 14 residues. CDR1 and CDR2 (germline): SGHRS, YFSETQ. The V end lost 2 bases, the J end lost 5 bases, and 10 bases lay between the germline ends. CDR3 sequence (DNA): TGCGCCAGCAGCTTACACCTAGAGAATGAAAAACTGTTTTTT. Translation: CASSLHLENEKLFF.

This chain links TRBV6-5 with TRBJ1-2, with a weak D call TRBD1 (5 bases). Trimming shortened V by 0 bases and J by 8 bases, and 16 bases separated the two germline ends. Germline V gene sequence: CDR1 MNHEY, CDR2 SVGAGI. This CDR3 is 15 amino acids long. Written as DNA, the CDR3 is TGTGCCAGCAGTTACTCGACCCAGGGCGCGCTGGGCTACACCTTC. Amino acid sequence: CASSYSTQGALGYTF.

V is TRBV6-5 and J is TRBJ1-2; a weak D match, TRBD1 (5 bases). CDR3 length equals 14 residues. Germline CDR1 is MNHEY and CDR2 is SVGAGI. Trimming stripped 6 bases from V and 7 bases from J, with 18 bases between. As DNA, the CDR3 is TGTGCCAGCAGCGACAGCGAAATTGTAGGTGGCTACACCTTC. It codes for CASSDSEIVGGYTF.

This clone occurred a few times. The chain uses TRBV6-1 and TRBJ2-2; D unclear. Per the germline V gene, CDR1 is MNHNS and CDR2 is SASEGT. The V end was cut by 6 bases, the J end by 3 bases, with 11 bases between. The CDR3 totals 14 residues. CDR3 in amino acids: CASSLSPDTGELFF. CDR3 sequence (DNA): TGTGCCAGCAGCCTTAGTCCGGACACCGGGGAGCTGTTTTTT.

The CDR3 is CASSSGTGASDTQYF. The CDR3 DNA reads TGTGCCAGCAGCTCCGGGACAGGTGCATCGGATACGCAGTATTTT. J is TRBJ2-3 and V is TRBV5-4; 8 bases are shared with TRBD1. V was clipped by 3 bases and J by 6 bases; unmatched bases: 9. The germline V gene has CDR1 SGHNT and CDR2 YYREEE (reference sequence). The CDR3 length is 15 residues. Variable domain in full (rest from reference TRBV5-4 and TRBJ2-3): ETGVTQSPTHLIKTRGQQVTLRCSSQSGHNTVSWYQQALGQGPQFIFQYYREEENGRGNFPPRFSGLQFPNYSSELNVNALELDDSALYLCASSSGTGASDTQYFGPGTRLTVL.

The rearrangement links TRBV5-1 to TRBJ2-7; weak D call: TRBD2 (6 bases). The CDR3 consists of 15 residues. Germline V gene sequence: CDR1 SGHRS, CDR2 YFSETQ. V shed 4 bases and J shed 5 bases, with 19 bases lying between them. The CDR3 loop reads CASSINGGPGDEQYF. The CDR3 DNA is TGCGCCAGCAGCATCAACGGCGGACCGGGGGACGAGCAGTACTTC.

The J gene is TRBJ1-2, the V gene TRBV10-3; D is possibly TRBD1 (6 bases). There are 17 residues in the CDR3. Deletions cut 7 bases from V and 4 bases from J, with 25 bases between. CDR1 and CDR2 (germline): ENHRY, SYGVKD. CDR3 protein: CAITPRGGEQGGYGYTF. CDR3 nucleotides: TGTGCCATCACCCCGCGGGGAGGGGAACAGGGCGGCTATGGCTACACCTTC.

This clone has a handful of counts. The chain uses TRBV11-3 and TRBJ1-5, with 8 bases fitting TRBD1. CDR1 and CDR2 from the germline V gene are SGHNT and YENEEA. The CDR3 loop spans 17 amino acids. V trimming: 1 base; J trimming: 4 bases; junction bases outside the gene matches: 9. CDR3: CASSLAPPRGRNQPQHF. Here the CDR3 DNA reads TGTGCCAGCAGCTTAGCCCCCCCCAGGGGGCGAAATCAGCCCCAGCATTTT.

The chain joins TRBV2 to TRBJ1-5, with no clear D. The germline gives CDR1 SNHLY, CDR2 FYNNEI. There are 14 residues in the CDR3. V lost 4 bases and J 5 bases, leaving 12 bases between the germline ends. The CDR3 loop is CASSVEGPHQPQHF. In DNA, the CDR3 is TGTGCCAGCAGTGTTGAAGGGCCCCATCAGCCCCAGCATTTT.

The V gene is TRBV11-2, the J gene TRBJ1-6; D might be TRBD1 (6 bases). The CDR3 has 14 amino acids. CDR1 and CDR2 from the germline V gene are SGHAT and FQNNGV. The ends were cut back, 3 bases at V and 13 bases at J, with 16 bases in the middle. CDR3 DNA: TGTGCCAGCAGCTTGGGCGGGACAAAATTTCCCCTCCACTTT. Translated, it gives CASSLGGTKFPLHF.

The V call is TRBV6-1, the J call TRBJ1-5, with D unclear. Trimming pared 2 bases from V and 15 bases from J, leaving 14 bases between. The length of the CDR3 is 12 residues. CDR1 is MNHNS and CDR2 is SASEGT in the germline V gene. DNA of the CDR3: TGTGCCAGCAGTGAAACCCCGGGAGTCTGGCATTTT. Encoded protein: CASSETPGVWHF.

The V call is TRBV5-1, the J call TRBJ1-6; a possible D gene is TRBD1 (6 bases). Trimming took 1 base from V and 7 from J, leaving 9 bases between them. CDR3 size: 14 residues. Germline lookup yields CDR1 SGHRS and CDR2 YFSETQ. The chain's CDR3 is CASSLTGSNSPLHF. The CDR3, as DNA: TGCGCCAGCAGCTTGACAGGGAGCAATTCACCCCTCCACTTT.